This entry lists 27 T cell receptor beta chains sequenced from one sample in a study of blood T cell repertoires in COVID-19. The table came from immunoSEQ multiplex PCR; TCRdb's copy has only in-frame clones and leaves some out. Seen here are under 150,000 clones, roughly 85% observed once, and the top ten hold about 13%. Source material: peripheral blood. These receptors originate from a human donor in a cohort sampled during active COVID-19.

The chain has TRBV6-5 and TRBJ2-1; perhaps TRBD2 as D (5 bases). Germline values: CDR1 MNHEY, CDR2 SVGAGI. This CDR3 comprises 10 residues. The V end was cut by 8 bases, the J end by 9 bases, with 8 bases between. In nucleotides, the CDR3 is TGTGCCAGCGCGGACTTTGAGCAGTTCTTC. The encoded protein is CASADFEQFF.

V usage is TRBV27 and J usage is TRBJ1-6, with D possibly being TRBD1 (5 bases). The CDR3 is made up of 15 amino acids. CDR1 MNHEY and CDR2 SMNVEV come from the germline V gene (reference sequence). The ends were cut back, 7 bases at V and 7 bases at J, with 17 bases in the middle. The CDR3 loop reads CASTRDLVRNSPLHF. As DNA, the CDR3 is TGTGCCAGCACTCGGGACTTGGTTCGCAATTCACCCCTCCACTTT.

This chain connects TRBV7-9 to TRBJ2-1, with no clear D. The CDR3 contains 12 residues. Per germline, CDR1 SEHNR and CDR2 FQNEAQ (reference sequence). The V end was cut by 5 bases, the J end by 9 bases, with 11 bases between. The CDR3 loop is CASSPTRFEQFF. The CDR3 DNA is TGTGCCAGCAGCCCCACCAGGTTTGAGCAGTTCTTC.

J is TRBJ1-6 and V is TRBV3-1 (or the pseudogene TRBV3-2), with TRBD1 matching over 9 bases. Germline-derived CDR1 and CDR2 are LGHDT and YNNKEL (reference sequence). This CDR3 is 14 amino acids long. V lost 3 bases and J lost 7; bases outside the gene matches: 1. CDR3 region: CASSQGQGNSPLHF. In DNA, the CDR3 is TGTGCCAGCAGCCAGGGACAGGGAAATTCACCCCTCCACTTT.

The chain uses TRBV6-5 and TRBJ2-7; D call uncertain. The V gene lost 0 bases and the J gene lost 0 bases, with 12 bases spanning the gap. Per the germline V gene, CDR1 is MNHEY and CDR2 is SVGAGI. The CDR3 is 16 residues long. This chain's CDR3 is CASSYSGVPTSYEQYF. CDR3 sequence (DNA): TGTGCCAGCAGTTACTCAGGAGTCCCAACCTCCTACGAGCAGTACTTC.

The chain uses TRBV7-2 and TRBJ1-6; D not certain. V dropped 2 bases and J dropped 4 bases, with 6 bases sitting between them. Per the germline V gene, CDR1 is SGHTA and CDR2 is FQGNSA. CDR3 size: 14 residues. CDR3 nucleotide sequence: TGTGCCAGCAGCTTACTAGTTTATAATTCACCCCTCCACTTT. This gives the protein CASSLLVYNSPLHF.

This chain joins TRBV11-2 and TRBJ2-7, with 7 bases fitting TRBD1. Trimming took 4 bases from V and 4 from J; bases not matched to a gene: 4. The CDR3 has 13 residues. CDR1 is SGHAT, CDR2 FQNNGV, per germline. DNA for the CDR3: TGTGCCAGCAGCTCCAGGGGGATATACGAGCAGTACTTC. This translates into CASSSRGIYEQYF.

The gene calls are TRBV10-2 and TRBJ2-3, with 7 bases fitting TRBD1. The CDR3 spans 14 residues. In germline, CDR1 is WSHSY, CDR2 SAAADI. V shed 3 bases and J 5 bases; nucleotides not matched to a gene: 5. In DNA form, the CDR3 reads TGCGCCAGCAGTGAAATGTGGGACAGAGATACGCAGTATTTT. Its translation is CASSEMWDRDTQYF.

This clone was detected once. The genes are TRBV9 and TRBJ2-5, with D possibly TRBD2 on 6 matching bases. Germline V lookup: CDR1 SGDLS, CDR2 YYNGEE. The V end was cut by 4 bases, the J end by 1 base, with 14 bases between. The CDR3 is 15 amino acids. Here the CDR3 reads CASSPMGGRQETQYF. In nucleotides, the CDR3 is TGTGCCAGCAGCCCCATGGGGGGACGCCAAGAGACCCAGTACTTC. Complete variable domain (other parts from reference TRBV9 and TRBJ2-5): DSGVTQTPKHLITATGQRVTLRCSPRSGDLSVYWYQQSLDQGLQFLIQYYNGEERAKGNILERFSAQQFPDLHSELNLSSLELGDSALYFCASSPMGGRQETQYFGPGTRLLVL.

This clone was seen only once. This CDR3 is also generated by other DNA sequences in the sample. This rearrangement joins TRBV7-9 to TRBJ1-6; 9 bases match TRBD1. Germline-derived CDR1 and CDR2 are SEHNR and FQNEAQ (reference sequence). V shed 1 base and J 7 bases; nucleotides not matched to a gene: 2. The CDR3 covers 15 residues. CDR3 DNA sequence: TGTGCCAGCAGCTTAGGGGACAGGGCCAATTCACCCCTCCACTTT. Amino acids: CASSLGDRANSPLHF.

The J gene is TRBJ1-5, the V gene TRBV2; a possible D gene is TRBD1 (5 bases). Germline V gene sequence: CDR1 SNHLY, CDR2 FYNNEI. This CDR3 contains 14 residues. Trimming shortened V by 9 bases and J by 0 bases, and 12 bases separated the two germline ends. CDR3 protein: CASGGLYSNQPQHF. The CDR3 nucleotides read TGTGCCAGTGGGGGACTTTATAGCAATCAGCCCCAGCATTTT. The whole variable domain, filled in from reference TRBV2 and TRBJ1-5, reads EPEVTQTPSHQVTQMGQEVILRCVPISNHLYFYWYRQILGQKVEFLVSFYNNEISEKSEIFDDQFSVERPDGSNFTLKIRSTKLEDSAMYFCASGGLYSNQPQHFGDGTRLSIL.

The gene calls are TRBV11-3 and TRBJ2-5; a possible D gene is TRBD1 (6 bases). V was clipped by 2 bases and J by 1 base, with 11 bases between them. CDR3 length: 15 amino acids. The germline CDR1 and CDR2 sequences are SGHNT and YENEEA. CDR3 protein: CASSLTATGQETQYF. In nucleotides, the CDR3 is TGTGCCAGCAGCTTAACGGCGACAGGCCAAGAGACCCAGTACTTC.

The CDR3 sequence: CAISESLQGLEQFF. DNA of the CDR3: TGTGCCATCAGTGAGTCGCTGCAGGGTTTGGAGCAGTTCTTC. The chain couples TRBV10-3 to TRBJ2-1; possibly TRBD1 for D (5 bases). Germline V gene lookup returns CDR1 ENHRY and CDR2 SYGVKD. CDR3 size: 14 residues. Trimming stripped 0 bases from V and 10 bases from J, with 13 bases between.

The chain has TRBV6-4 and TRBJ1-6, with 7 bases lining up with TRBD1. Trimming removed 0 bases from V and 2 bases from J; junction bases left unmatched: 1. The CDR3 is 16 amino acids. The V gene's germline CDR1 is MRHNA and CDR2 SNTAGT. As DNA, the CDR3 is TGTGCCAGCAGTGACTCGACAGGGACCTATAATTCACCCCTCCACTTT. This sequence encodes CASSDSTGTYNSPLHF.

The chain couples TRBV15 to TRBJ1-2, with D unclear. The CDR3 sequence is 14 residues long. Germline V CDR1 and CDR2: LNHNV, YYDKDF (reference sequence). V was pared by 3 bases and J by 4 bases, with 12 bases between. Here the CDR3 DNA reads TGTGCCACCAGCAGCCCCGGGAAAGGCTATGGCTACACCTTC. Translation gives CATSSPGKGYGYTF.

This chain uses TRBV28 with TRBJ1-1; 10 nucleotides align to TRBD1. The CDR3 runs 14 residues. Germline assignment: CDR1 MDHEN and CDR2 SYDVKM. V was clipped by 6 bases and J by 4 bases; unmatched bases: 5. The CDR3 is CASRSGQGFTEAFF. The CDR3 bases are TGTGCCAGCAGGTCGGGACAGGGGTTCACTGAAGCTTTCTTT.

This chain uses TRBV7-8 with TRBJ2-6; TRBD2 is a possible D gene (6 bases). In germline, CDR1 is SGHVS, CDR2 FQNEAQ. Trimming removed 7 bases at V and 2 bases at J, with 21 bases between. The CDR3 is 18 residues long. CDR3 in amino acids: CASTLAGRLATGANVLTF. CDR3 in DNA: TGTGCCAGCACCCTGGCGGGACGTCTGGCAACTGGGGCCAACGTCCTGACTTTC. Based on the CDR3 plus reference TRBV7-8 and TRBJ2-6, the full variable domain is GAGVSQSPRYKVAKRGQDVALRCDPISGHVSLFWYQQALGQGPEFLTYFQNEAQLDKSGLPSDRFFAERPEGSVSTLKIQRTQQEDSAVYLCASTLAGRLATGANVLTFGAGSRLTVL.

The chain uses TRBV7-8 and TRBJ2-1, with D unclear. CDR1 and CDR2 (germline): SGHVS, FQNEAQ. CDR3 length equals 14 residues. The germline V and J ends were trimmed by 2 bases and 6 bases, with 11 bases remaining between them. CDR3 region: CASSLLRGLNEQFF. As DNA, the CDR3 is TGTGCCAGCAGCTTATTGCGAGGCCTCAATGAGCAGTTCTTC. Full variable domain (rest looked up from reference TRBV7-8 and TRBJ2-1): GAGVSQSPRYKVAKRGQDVALRCDPISGHVSLFWYQQALGQGPEFLTYFQNEAQLDKSGLPSDRFFAERPEGSVSTLKIQRTQQEDSAVYLCASSLLRGLNEQFFGPGTRLTVL.

Concerning this clone: This specimen includes other DNA sequences encoding the same CDR3. The chain employs TRBV6-6 and TRBJ2-3; D is perhaps TRBD2 (6 bases). CDR1 is MNHNY and CDR2 is SVGAGI in the germline V gene (reference sequence). The CDR3 sequence is 15 residues long. Trimming took 6 bases from V and 1 from J, leaving 14 bases between them. CDR3 sequence (DNA): TGTGCCAGCAGACCGACTAGTGGGGGCACAGATACGCAGTATTTT. It yields the protein CASRPTSGGTDTQYF.

The chain is built from TRBV11-2 and TRBJ2-1; no clear D. In germline, CDR1 is SGHAT, CDR2 FQNNGV. Between the trimmed V and J ends, which lost 2 bases and 4 bases, there was a span of 6 bases. This CDR3 contains 13 residues. The CDR3 reads CASSLPGYNEQFF. CDR3 coding DNA: TGTGCCAGCAGCTTACCGGGTTACAATGAGCAGTTCTTC.

This chain joins TRBV6-6 and TRBJ1-2; perhaps TRBD1 as D (6 bases). Trimming took off 2 bases at V and 8 bases at J, with 9 bases between the two ends. The germline V gene has CDR1 MNHNY and CDR2 SVGAGI (reference sequence). This CDR3 contains 12 residues. The CDR3 reads CASSYTGGGYTF. The CDR3 DNA reads TGTGCCAGCAGTTACACGGGGGGCGGCTACACCTTC.

The chain carries TRBV4-3 and TRBJ2-3; 8 bases agree with TRBD2. Germline lookup yields CDR1 LGHNA and CDR2 YSLEER. Trimming cost V 1 base and J 5 bases; bases outside gene matches: 2. The CDR3 covers 14 residues. In DNA form, the CDR3 reads TGCGCCAGCAGCCAAGGCGGGGGGAAAGATACGCAGTATTTT. The encoded protein is CASSQGGGKDTQYF.

Here the CDR3 DNA reads TGTGCCAGCTTCTCGCGCCCGACTAGCGGGGGGGAAAATGAGCAGTTCTTC. Translating it yields CASFSRPTSGGENEQFF. V is TRBV27 and J is TRBJ2-1, with 14 bases identical to TRBD2. There are 17 residues in the CDR3. V lost 8 bases to trimming and J lost 7 bases; unmatched junction nucleotides: 13. CDR1 and CDR2 from the germline V gene are MNHEY and SMNVEV (reference sequence).

This clone was seen once. J is TRBJ1-3 and V is TRBV27; a possible D gene is TRBD1 (5 bases). Between the trimmed V and J ends, which lost 2 bases and 7 bases, there was a span of 12 bases. The CDR3 is 14 residues long. The germline V gene encodes CDR1 MNHEY and CDR2 SMNVEV (reference sequence). The CDR3 bases are TGTGCCAGCAGTTTAGAGCGGGGCTCTAACACCATATATTTT. Amino acid sequence: CASSLERGSNTIYF.

CDR3 nucleotide sequence: TGTGCCACCAGCAAACAGGGGAACACTGAAGCTTTCTTT. The encoded protein is CATSKQGNTEAFF. The V gene is TRBV15, the J gene TRBJ1-1; D may be TRBD1 (6 bases). CDR1 and CDR2 (germline): LNHNV, YYDKDF (reference sequence). Trimming took 4 bases from V and 1 from J, leaving 7 bases between them. This CDR3 contains 13 residues. The full variable domain, its missing parts supplied by reference TRBV15 and TRBJ1-1, is DAMVIQNPRYQVTQFGKPVTLSCSQTLNHNVMYWYQQKSSQAPKLLFHYYDKDFNNEADTPDNFQSRRPNTSFCFLDIRSPGLGDTAMYLCATSKQGNTEAFFGQGTRLTVV.

The CDR3: CAWGTGSSSPLHF. CDR3 nucleotides: TGTGCCTGGGGGACAGGGAGCAGTTCACCCCTCCACTTT. The chain links TRBV30 to TRBJ1-6; 9 nucleotides line up with TRBD1. This CDR3 contains 13 residues. V was clipped by 5 bases and J by 9 bases; unmatched bases: 5. The germline V gene encodes CDR1 GTSNPN and CDR2 SVGIG (reference sequence).

This clone was seen more than once but under ten times. V gene TRBV24-1 combines with J gene TRBJ1-2; D possibly corresponds to TRBD1 (5 bases). CDR3 length: 13 residues. From germline, CDR1 is KGHDR and CDR2 SFDVKD. V lost 8 bases to trimming and J lost 5 bases, with 14 bases between them. DNA for the CDR3: TGTGCCACCAACGGGGGTGGCGAGTATGGCTACACCTTC. Its protein is CATNGGGEYGYTF.